This T cell receptor beta chain was sequenced during a study of Graves' ophthalmopathy and Graves' hyperthyroidism. The CDR3 sequence is 16 residues long. V lost 4 bases and J 7 bases, leaving 19 bases between the germline ends. In germline, CDR1 is MNHEY, CDR2 SVGAGI. Scientists amplified the TCR beta CDR3 regions from RNA transcripts. A first-round RT-PCR used HTBI primers, followed by a second-round multiplex PCR. In TCRdb, the multiplex PCR reads were re-called with MiXCR into one record per CDR3 protein. The sample includes under 350,000 distinct CDR3 sequences, under 20% of them seen just once. This clonotype was recorded many times.

V usage is TRBV6-5 and J usage is TRBJ2-2, with D perhaps given as TRBD1 or TRBD2 (6 bases each). The sequencing sample was made of peripheral blood. This TCR was sampled from an adult man with Graves' ophthalmopathy. CDR3 nucleotides: TGTGCCAGCAGTTCGATTGGAGGAGGGGGGAACGGGGAGCTGTTTTTT. Amino acid sequence: CASSSIGGGGNGELFF.